One and the same sample provided the 5 T cell receptor beta chains below, sequenced in a study of Ad26.COV2.S vaccination and SARS-CoV-2 variants (dated by TCRdb to about 2021). The treatment or condition label here, explained by the study, means: approximately 18 received Ad26.COV2.S at low or high dose, single or two shots; about 5 received placebo; per-sample allocation not given. For vaccine and placebo recipients, repertoires were sequenced using samples collected on day 63 after the first injection. Library method: the immunoSEQ multiplex PCR assay. Sourced from immuneACCESS, this table was stored by TCRdb with only in-frame sequences that have V and J called. A share of the clones is absent; for the studies checked, an unresolved V gene accounts for under half, and the remainder has no known explanation. Recorded for this sample are 300,000 to 350,000 clones; 88% of them occurred a single time. 6.4% of the sample rests with the top ten.

The sample was peripheral blood, taken in a trial of Ad26.COV2.S vaccine versus placebo. The receptors originated from a person aged 18-65 years who received the Ad26.COV2.S COVID-19 vaccine or a placebo.

V is TRBV25-1 and J is TRBJ1-2; 8 bases are shared with TRBD1. The germline V gene has CDR1 MGHDK and CDR2 SYGVNS. The CDR3 is 13 residues long. The junction had 6 bases not matched to a gene; V was cut back by 6 bases and J by 6 bases. The CDR3 nucleotides read TGTGCCAGCAGGGCAGGGGGCCGACATGGCTACACCTTC. Residues: CASRAGGRHGYTF.

The chain combines TRBV19 with TRBJ1-6; D remains unclear. Germline loops: CDR1 LNHDA, CDR2 SQIVND (reference sequence). This CDR3 has 15 amino acids. V was cut by 1 base and J by 4 bases, with 8 bases left in between. Here the CDR3 reads CASSIVVQYNSPLHF. CDR3 sequence (DNA): TGTGCCAGTAGTATAGTGGTACAGTATAATTCACCCCTCCACTTT.

This chain uses TRBV10-2 with TRBJ2-5; TRBD2 is a possible D gene (5 bases). Germline loops: CDR1 WSHSY, CDR2 SAAADI. The CDR3 spans 16 residues. V was trimmed by 0 bases and J by 5 bases, leaving 16 bases between them. Here the CDR3 DNA reads TGCGCCAGCAGTGAGTCGAAGCGGACCGGGAAGGAGACCCAGTACTTC. It codes for CASSESKRTGKETQYF.

This sequence joins TRBV18 and TRBJ1-5, with 9 bases identical to TRBD1. Looked up from germline, CDR1 is KGHSH and CDR2 is LQKENI. The V and J ends lost 4 bases and 7 bases, in that order; junction bases with no gene match: 5. The CDR3 length is 14 residues. The CDR3 DNA reads TGTGCCAGCTCACAGCGGGACAGGGACCAGCCCCAGCATTTT. Translated, it gives CASSQRDRDQPQHF.

The V call is TRBV7-2, the J call TRBJ1-6; TRBD1 agrees at 7 bases. Germline CDR1 and CDR2: SGHTA and FQGNSA. The CDR3 totals 15 residues. V was clipped by 5 bases and J by 5 bases; unmatched bases: 6. This chain's CDR3 is CASSLDRANNSPLHF. The DNA for the CDR3 is TGTGCCAGCAGCCTAGACAGGGCCAATAATTCACCCCTCCACTTT. The complete variable domain, with remaining parts taken from reference TRBV7-2 and TRBJ1-6, reads GAGVSQSPSNKVTEKGKDVELRCDPISGHTALYWYRQSLGQGLEFLIYFQGNSAPDKSGLPSDRFSAERTGGSVSTLTIQRTQQEDSAVYLCASSLDRANNSPLHFGNGTRLTVT.